This is a list of T cell receptor beta chains from one sample in a study of CD8 T cells in ankylosing spondylitis. TCRdb processed the 5' RACE reads anew with MiXCR; each CDR3 protein has one entry. This table holds 210,000 or so distinct CDR3 sequences, under 8.5% found once. Sequencing input: blood, either unsorted or a sorted T cell fraction (not recorded which). All receptors come from a female donor with ankylosing spondylitis or in good health (not recorded which). Each CDR3 is given with its conserved first and last residue.

>TRBJ1-1|TRBV28
CASSFTGGDTEAFF
>TRBJ2-2|TRBV7-9
CASSPRAANTGELFF
>TRBJ1-4|TRBV5-8
CASSSGTLATNEKLFF
>TRBJ2-1|TRBV6-5
CASSYLGQGASAEQFF
>TRBJ2-1|TRBV18
CASSPPNSGRVRNEQFF
>TRBJ2-1|TRBV12-3/TRBV12-4
CASSLAGRDVNEQFF
>TRBJ2-7|TRBV20-1
CSAREGVSYEQYF
>TRBJ2-1|TRBV5-1
CASRPSLLRNEQFF
>TRBJ1-4|TRBV7-2
CASSLGGGVTNEKLFF
>TRBJ2-1|TRBV28
CASSSFDEQFF
>TRBJ2-3|TRBV20-1
CFAMTGGISTDTQYF
>TRBJ1-2|TRBV5-5
CASSPGVIYGYTF
>TRBJ2-7|TRBV4-3
CASSRLDSGRSEQYF
>TRBJ2-7|TRBV7-2
CASSPFKEAGGYEQYF
>TRBJ2-5|TRBV5-1
CASSFNDGGETQYF
>TRBJ2-3|TRBV15
CATSRGGPVTDTQYF
>TRBJ2-1|TRBV10-1
CASSDPPARIVANEQFF
>TRBJ1-1|TRBV20-1
CSATAIGGANTEAFF
>TRBJ1-3|TRBV6-5
CASSYSGATGNTIYF
>TRBJ1-2|TRBV27
CASSFTAQGGNYGYTF
>TRBJ1-2|TRBV5-1
CASTPDLQGRYGYTF
>TRBJ2-2|TRBV7-9
CATEQGRTNTGELFF
>TRBJ1-1|TRBV5-4
CASSLFSRNTEAFF
>TRBJ2-2|TRBV4-3
CASSSQGVSGELFF
>TRBJ2-7|TRBV15
CATSRDKQGYEQYF
>TRBJ2-1|TRBV5-1
CASSLETGLAGEQFF
>TRBJ2-3|TRBV20-1
CSARAPGWRATDTQYF
>TRBJ2-7|TRBV20-1
CSARDRTSSGTYEQYF
>TRBJ1-5|TRBV10-3
CAARDGGNQPQHF
>TRBJ1-3|TRBV29-1
CSVVRLSGNTIYF
>TRBJ1-5|TRBV6-2/TRBV6-3
CASSLLRTGNQPQHF
>TRBJ2-7|TRBV28
CASSFRTGPSYEQYF
>TRBJ2-3|TRBV18
CASSRTRHTDTQYF
>TRBJ2-3|TRBV6-1
CASSEASGRQDTQYF
>TRBJ1-3|TRBV20-1
CSASRGNTIYF